The 4 T cell receptor beta chains below come from one sample, sequenced in a study of cytomegalovirus exposure and HLA in healthy donors. PCR involved 60 Vbeta and 13 Jbeta primers. Some clones are missing from TCRdb's copy, which holds only in-frame ones; the method was immunoSEQ multiplex PCR. Here the sample spans over 95,000 clones, approximately 80% being singletons. The sequenced material came from PBMCs. The receptors were sampled from a female donor in good health and CMV-seronegative.

This clone was recorded once. The genes are TRBV7-8 and TRBJ2-7, with TRBD1 identical over 10 bases. Unmatched junction bases numbered 11, after V lost 1 base and J lost 5 bases. The CDR3 has 17 amino acids. Germline CDR1 SGHVS, CDR2 FQNEAQ. The CDR3 region is CASSLVLGTGDSHEQYF. As DNA, the CDR3 is TGTGCCAGCAGCTTAGTTTTAGGGACAGGGGATTCCCACGAGCAGTACTTC.

V is TRBV7-2 and J is TRBJ2-1, with 9 bases lining up with TRBD2. This CDR3 has 17 amino acids. Germline loops: CDR1 SGHTA, CDR2 FQGNSA. Losses at the gene ends were 0 bases for V and 2 bases for J; bases not matched to a gene: 5. CDR3 residues: CASSLAISGGAYNEQFF. The CDR3, as DNA: TGTGCCAGCAGCTTAGCTATTAGCGGGGGCGCCTACAATGAGCAGTTCTTC.

The rearrangement joins TRBV6-4 to TRBJ2-3; weak D call: TRBD2 (5 bases). Between the trimmed V and J ends, which lost 3 bases and 1 base, there was a span of 14 bases. The germline V gene has CDR1 MRHNA and CDR2 SNTAGT. There are 16 residues in the CDR3. CDR3 bases: TGTGCCAGCAGTGATCCGTCTTACGGGGGCACAGATACGCAGTATTTT. Translated: CASSDPSYGGTDTQYF.

The gene calls are TRBV7-2 and TRBJ2-2, with D maybe TRBD2 (6 bases). The CDR3 sequence is 16 residues long. Trimming removed 0 bases at V and 4 bases at J, with 12 bases between. Germline CDR1 is SGHTA and CDR2 is FQGNSA. The CDR3 protein is CASSLAGLFSTGELFF. The CDR3 bases are TGTGCCAGCAGCTTAGCGGGACTTTTTTCCACCGGGGAGCTGTTTTTT.